What follows are 16 T cell receptor beta chains derived from one specimen sequenced in a study of CD8 T cells in Susac syndrome. Reverse transcription of about 0.5 to 1 ug RNA was carried out with random hexamers. TCRdb called the immunoSEQ multiplex PCR reads again in MiXCR, with one record for every CDR3 protein. The sample shows about 120,000 distinct CDR3 sequences, around 94% of them seen only once. The sample comprised CD8+ T cells from PBMCs. The receptors were gathered from a human donor with Susac syndrome.

The chain carries TRBV7-6 and TRBJ1-5; D not certain. The CDR3 length is 16 residues. Germline CDR1 reads SGHVS; CDR2 reads FNYEAQ. Trimming stripped 5 bases from V and 0 bases from J, with 14 bases between. The CDR3 DNA reads as TGTGCCAGCAGCCCGACCGCTGGGTATAGCAATCAGCCCCAGCATTTT. Amino acid sequence: CASSPTAGYSNQPQHF.

The rearrangement uses TRBV19 and TRBJ1-5; D remains ambiguous. The germline V gene has CDR1 LNHDA and CDR2 SQIVND (reference sequence). The CDR3 has 14 residues. Trimming removed 9 bases from V and 0 bases from J, with 12 bases in between. The CDR3 DNA reads as TGTGCCAGCAGATCTATCTATAGCAATCAGCCCCAGCATTTT. This gives the protein CASRSIYSNQPQHF. Combining the CDR3 with reference TRBV19 and TRBJ1-5 gives the whole variable domain DGGITQSPKYLFRKEGQNVTLSCEQNLNHDAMYWYRQDPGQGLRLIYYSQIVNDFQKGDIAEGYSVSREKKESFPLTVTSAQKNPTAFYLCASRSIYSNQPQHFGDGTRLSIL.

The chain employs TRBV2 and TRBJ1-2; tentative D call: TRBD1 (5 bases). V shed 7 bases and J shed 3 bases, with 30 bases lying between them. This CDR3 spans 19 amino acids. Germline CDR1 and CDR2: SNHLY and FYNNEI. CDR3 loop: CASTSSIQNGGKGDYGYTF. For the CDR3, the DNA is TGTGCCAGCACCTCCAGCATCCAGAACGGGGGAAAAGGGGACTATGGCTACACCTTC.

A word on this clonotype: One junction end disagrees with the germline gene, perhaps due to a read error. The rearrangement joins TRBV30 to TRBJ1-1; possibly TRBD1 for D (6 bases). The germline V gene encodes CDR1 GTSNPN and CDR2 SVGIG (reference sequence). This CDR3 is 14 amino acids long. As DNA, the CDR3 is TGTGCCTGGAGTGTAGAACAGGGCATCACTGAAGTTTTCTTT. Its protein product is CAWSVEQGITEVFF.

The chain links TRBV5-1 to TRBJ2-3; D possibly corresponds to TRBD2 (6 bases). Between the trimmed V and J ends, which lost 1 base and 1 base, there was a span of 7 bases. Germline V gene data show CDR1 as SGHRS and CDR2 as YFSETQ. The CDR3 runs 14 residues. In DNA, the CDR3 is TGCGCCAGCAGCTTGTGGGGGGGCACAGATACGCAGTATTTT. Its protein is CASSLWGGTDTQYF.

This chain uses TRBV4-3 with TRBJ2-5; weak D call: TRBD2 (5 bases). Trimming pared 1 base from V and 0 bases from J, leaving 6 bases between. Germline CDR1 LGHNA, CDR2 YSLEER. The CDR3 runs 14 residues. The CDR3 nucleotides read TGCGCCAGCAGCCAAGGGAGGAACCAAGAGACCCAGTACTTC. Translated, it gives CASSQGRNQETQYF.

This chain uses TRBV12-3 or TRBV12-4 with TRBJ2-2, with 8 bases that match TRBD1. V lost 7 bases and J lost 6; bases outside the gene matches: 13. The CDR3 spans 16 residues. The CDR3 DNA reads as TGTGCCAGCACTCCCCCGACAGGGGACCTTCCCGGGGAGCTGTTTTTT. This encodes CASTPPTGDLPGELFF.

The CDR3 coding sequence is TGTGCCAGCAGCTGGGCAGAGACGGCAAATACGCAGTATTTT. As protein: CASSWAETANTQYF. V is TRBV3-1 and J is TRBJ2-3; D not resolved. CDR1 and CDR2 (germline): LGHDT, YNNKEL (reference sequence). This CDR3 comprises 14 residues. Trimming cost V 5 bases and J 7 bases, with 16 bases left between them.

This clonotype was seen just once. This chain links TRBV19 with TRBJ1-6; the D gene is possibly TRBD1 (6 bases). The germline gives CDR1 LNHDA, CDR2 SQIVND (reference sequence). The CDR3 loop spans 15 amino acids. V was cut by 3 bases and J by 9 bases, with 15 bases left in between. CDR3 loop: CASSIGREGGSPLHF. In nucleotides, the CDR3 is TGTGCCAGTAGTATCGGGAGGGAAGGGGGTTCACCCCTCCACTTT.

This sequence joins TRBV29-1 and TRBJ1-2; a weak D match, TRBD1 (5 bases). The CDR3 totals 16 residues. Germline V gene data show CDR1 as SQVTM and CDR2 as ANQGSEA. V lost 6 bases and J lost 7, with 27 bases in between. CDR3 DNA sequence: TGCAGCGTCGACAACGGGCCAGGGCATCAGGGAGGTGGCTACACCTTC. It translates to CSVDNGPGHQGGGYTF.

This chain connects TRBV3-1 to TRBJ2-7, with D unresolved. The CDR3 consists of 15 residues. Trimming cost V 1 base and J 5 bases, with 15 bases left between them. Germline V gene data show CDR1 as LGHDT and CDR2 as YNNKEL (reference sequence). The CDR3 nucleotides read TGTGCCAGCAGCCAAGTCCGAGGTCTTCAGGACGAGCAGTACTTC. Translation: CASSQVRGLQDEQYF.

In DNA, the CDR3 is TGTGCCACCGTAACAGCGAACACTGAAGCTTTCTTT. It specifies CATVTANTEAFF. This chain uses TRBV19 with TRBJ1-1; no clear D gene. V was pared by 10 bases and J by 1 base, with 10 bases between. Germline-derived CDR1 and CDR2 are LNHDA and SQIVND (reference sequence). The CDR3 is made up of 12 amino acids. The variable domain in full, with the rest retrieved from reference TRBV19 and TRBJ1-1, is DGGITQSPKYLFRKEGQNVTLSCEQNLNHDAMYWYRQDPGQGLRLIYYSQIVNDFQKGDIAEGYSVSREKKESFPLTVTSAQKNPTAFYLCATVTANTEAFFGQGTRLTVV.

The J gene is TRBJ1-6, the V gene TRBV2; D is unclear. This CDR3 region has 16 residues. From germline, CDR1 is SNHLY and CDR2 FYNNEI. With 4 bases removed from V and 2 bases from J, the gap between germline ends came to 12 bases. In DNA, the CDR3 is TGTGCCAGCAGTGGAACACCGGGAACCTATAATTCACCCCTCCACTTT. This encodes CASSGTPGTYNSPLHF.

The chain joins TRBV29-1 to TRBJ2-2; D not certain. This CDR3 contains 11 residues. The ends were cut back, 8 bases at V and 7 bases at J, with 11 bases in the middle. Germline CDR1 is SQVTM and CDR2 is ANQGSEA. The CDR3 loop is CSFQVNGELFF. DNA for the CDR3: TGCAGCTTCCAGGTTAACGGGGAGCTGTTTTTT.

The chain uses TRBV7-2 and TRBJ2-1; D is possibly TRBD2 (5 bases). The V gene's germline CDR1 is SGHTA and CDR2 FQGNSA. The CDR3 contains 14 residues. The germline V and J ends were trimmed by 5 bases and 8 bases, with 16 bases remaining between them. DNA of the CDR3: TGTGCCAGCAGCCCAAATTTAGGGCGGGATGAGCAGTTCTTC. It codes for CASSPNLGRDEQFF.

The J gene is TRBJ2-3, the V gene TRBV7-9; 7 nucleotides agree with TRBD2. Germline V gene lookup returns CDR1 SEHNR and CDR2 FQNEAQ (reference sequence). The V gene end was trimmed by 4 bases and the J gene end by 0 bases; junction bases not matched to a gene: 7. The CDR3 is made up of 16 amino acids. CDR3 loop: CASSSRLATSTDTQYF. Here the CDR3 DNA reads TGTGCCAGCAGCTCCAGACTAGCCACTAGCACAGATACGCAGTATTTT.